The TCR beta chain under discussion was sequenced for a study of T cell repertoires in cytomegalovirus infection. At the level of the study: Researchers turned to recently identified HLA-C-restricted CMV epitopes as well as well-studied HLA-B-restricted ones.

Note on this clonotype: Its antigen is currently unknown.

One entry per CDR3 protein results from TCRdb running MiXCR on the reads. The repertoire holds approximately 300,000 distinct CDR3 sequences, with approximately 25% as singletons. V gave up 6 bases and J gave up 8 bases; unmatched junction bases: 8. The germline V gene encodes CDR1 SEHNR and CDR2 FQNEAQ (reference sequence). This CDR3 region has 14 residues. The TCR was taken from a human donor in good health (CMV status not recorded). Some clones in this sample may be carry-over from other donors' samples. The chain employs TRBV7-9 and TRBJ2-1, with 9 bases aligning to TRBD2. Source: cultured PBMCs, taken from culture after CMV antigen stimulation. The CDR3: CASRMGLAGDEQFF. CDR3 nucleotides: TGTGCCAGCAGAATGGGACTAGCTGGCGATGAGCAGTTCTTC.